Shown below are 25 T cell receptor beta chains from a single sample sequenced in a study of shared clonotypes between healthy human individuals. Assay used: immunoSEQ multiplex PCR; TCRdb lists only in-frame clones, some missing. The sample lists 470,000 or so clones; roughly 80% were seen once. The sample consisted of PBMCs. Source of these receptors: a woman in her forties in good health. Some clones in this sample may be carry-over from other donors' samples.

The V call is TRBV27, the J call TRBJ2-2, with a weak D call TRBD2 (7 bases). Germline V CDR1 and CDR2: MNHEY, SMNVEV (reference sequence). The CDR3 contains 16 residues. V was pared by 5 bases and J by 3 bases, with 16 bases between. CDR3: CASSPPWRGHTGELFF. DNA for the CDR3: TGTGCCAGCAGTCCTCCTTGGCGGGGGCACACCGGGGAGCTGTTTTTT.

Note on this clone: A far larger clone is a single base away, which makes a read error likely. The J gene is TRBJ2-2, the V gene TRBV11-2, with 8 bases lining up with TRBD1. V was pared by 3 bases and J by 9 bases, with 6 bases of the junction left unmatched. Germline V gives CDR1 SGHAT, CDR2 FQNNGV. The CDR3 is 14 residues long. The CDR3 spells CASSLTQGAWELFF. DNA of the CDR3: TGTGCCAGCAGCTTGACTCAGGGGGCCTGGGAGCTGTTTTTT. The variable domain in full, with the rest retrieved from reference TRBV11-2 and TRBJ2-2, is EAGVAQSPRYKIIEKRQSVAFWCNPISGHATLYWYQQILGQGPKLLIQFQNNGVVDDSQLPKDRFSAERLKGVDSTLKIQPAKLEDSAVYLCASSLTQGAWELFFGEGSRLTVL.

At least ten counts were recorded for this clone. The sample carries other DNA sequences with the same CDR3. This chain links TRBV5-4 with TRBJ2-2; no reliable D call. V was trimmed by 2 bases and J by 5 bases, leaving 7 bases between them. Germline V gives CDR1 SGHNT, CDR2 YYREEE (reference sequence). This CDR3 spans 13 amino acids. The CDR3 DNA reads TGTGCCAGCAGCTTTGACCCGACCGGGGAGCTGTTTTTT. Translated, it gives CASSFDPTGELFF.

This clone was recorded many times. The V gene is TRBV18, the J gene TRBJ1-2; a weak D match, TRBD1 (5 bases). Deletions cut 2 bases from V and 4 bases from J, with 11 bases between. CDR3 size: 14 residues. The germline CDR1 and CDR2 sequences are KGHSH and LQKENI. The CDR3 nucleotides read TGTGCCAGCTCACCAGGCGACAGCCTCTATGGCTACACCTTC. It translates to CASSPGDSLYGYTF.

The chain links TRBV6-6 to TRBJ1-2; D might be TRBD1 (5 bases). The CDR3 loop spans 14 amino acids. V was cut by 3 bases and J by 2 bases, with 10 bases left in between. The germline V gene encodes CDR1 MNHNY and CDR2 SVGAGI (reference sequence). CDR3 amino acids: CASSYSPGNYGYTF. The DNA of the CDR3 is TGTGCCAGCAGTTATAGTCCAGGGAACTATGGCTACACCTTC.

CDR3 residues: CASSVGASFTGELFF. CDR3 nucleotide sequence: TGTGCCAGCAGCGTAGGAGCCAGCTTCACCGGGGAGCTGTTTTTT. The V and J genes are TRBV9 and TRBJ2-2; D remains ambiguous. The CDR3 contains 15 residues. V was trimmed by 0 bases and J by 4 bases, leaving 10 bases between them. In germline, CDR1 is SGDLS, CDR2 YYNGEE.

The V and J genes are TRBV27 and TRBJ1-1; perhaps TRBD1 as D (6 bases). This CDR3 is built from 13 residues. Germline V gives CDR1 MNHEY, CDR2 SMNVEV (reference sequence). V gave up 6 bases and J gave up 5 bases, with 13 bases separating them. This CDR3 reads CASRINRVTEAFF. The CDR3 DNA follows: TGTGCCAGCAGAATAAACAGGGTAACTGAAGCTTTCTTT.

Details on this clone: A far larger clone is off by one base, so a read error is likely. This same CDR3 is encoded by further DNA sequences in the sample. The chain employs TRBV14 and TRBJ2-2; the D call may be TRBD1 or TRBD2 (5 bases each). There are 13 residues in the CDR3. Germline-derived CDR1 and CDR2 are SGHDN and FVKESK. The CDR3 sequence is CASSQVDTGELFF. The CDR3, as DNA: TGTGCCAGCAGCCAAGTGGACACCGGGGAGCTGTTCTTT.

V gene TRBV2 combines with J gene TRBJ2-2; D remains ambiguous. Between the trimmed V and J ends, which lost 3 bases and 1 base, there was a span of 6 bases. The CDR3 extends over 14 amino acids. The germline CDR1 and CDR2 sequences are SNHLY and FYNNEI. CDR3 DNA sequence: TGTGCCAGCAGTGATATGGGGAACACCGGGGAGCTGTTTTTT. This gives the protein CASSDMGNTGELFF.

The V call is TRBV2, the J call TRBJ1-2; D remains unclear. The CDR3 is 13 amino acids. Germline-derived CDR1 and CDR2 are SNHLY and FYNNEI. The V end lost 3 bases, the J end lost 4 bases, and 9 bases lay between the germline ends. CDR3 region: CASSDEEPYGYTF. DNA for the CDR3: TGTGCCAGCAGTGATGAGGAGCCCTATGGCTACACCTTC.

There are a few counts of this clone. CDR3 nucleotides: TGTGCCAGCAGCTCAGCAATCGACGGGGGAGGGGAGCTGTTTTTT. Residues: CASSSAIDGGGELFF. This sequence joins TRBV7-8 and TRBJ2-2, with a possible D match to TRBD2 (6 bases). V gave up 4 bases and J gave up 8 bases, with 17 bases separating them. From germline, CDR1 is SGHVS and CDR2 FQNEAQ. This CDR3 contains 15 residues. Together with reference TRBV7-8 and TRBJ2-2, the CDR3 gives the full variable domain: GAGVSQSPRYKVAKRGQDVALRCDPISGHVSLFWYQQALGQGPEFLTYFQNEAQLDKSGLPSDRFFAERPEGSVSTLKIQRTQQEDSAVYLCASSSAIDGGGELFFGEGSRLTVL.

The gene calls are TRBV27 and TRBJ1-5; 9 bases map to TRBD1. Germline V gene sequence: CDR1 MNHEY, CDR2 SMNVEV (reference sequence). After removal of 3 bases from V and 4 bases from J, the junction contained 4 bases not matched to a gene. The CDR3 has 15 residues. In DNA, the CDR3 is TGTGCCAGCAGTTTCCGACAGGGGGAGAATCAGCCCCAGCATTTT. Encoded protein: CASSFRQGENQPQHF.

The V call is TRBV29-1, the J call TRBJ2-5; D gene ambiguous. Germline CDR1 reads SQVTM; CDR2 reads ANQGSEA. Trimming left V 4 bases short and J 1 base short, with 7 bases between. The CDR3 spans 12 residues. The DNA of the CDR3 is TGCAGCGTTGGGGCAGCCCAAGAGACCCAGTACTTC. It is translated as CSVGAAQETQYF.

This clone has at least ten counts. This rearrangement joins TRBV13 to TRBJ2-7; a weak D match, TRBD1 (5 bases). This CDR3 spans 14 amino acids. Germline CDR1 and CDR2: PRHDT and FYEKMQ (reference sequence). Trimming shortened V by 2 bases and J by 2 bases, and 10 bases separated the two germline ends. CDR3 bases: TGTGCCAGCAGCTTACAATCCAGGGCCTACGAGCAGTACTTC. Its translation: CASSLQSRAYEQYF.

The genes are TRBV19 and TRBJ2-4, with D perhaps TRBD1 or TRBD2 (5 bases each). Germline V gives CDR1 LNHDA, CDR2 SQIVND (reference sequence). This CDR3 contains 14 residues. The V end was cut by 3 bases, the J end by 5 bases, with 11 bases between. The DNA for the CDR3 is TGTGCCAGTAGTATCCCCGGGACCCAAAACATTCAGTACTTC. Protein: CASSIPGTQNIQYF. The full variable domain, with the rest looked up from reference TRBV19 and TRBJ2-4, is DGGITQSPKYLFRKEGQNVTLSCEQNLNHDAMYWYRQDPGQGLRLIYYSQIVNDFQKGDIAEGYSVSREKKESFPLTVTSAQKNPTAFYLCASSIPGTQNIQYFGAGTRLSVL.

This sequence joins TRBV5-6 and TRBJ2-7; no clear D gene. The germline gives CDR1 SGHDT, CDR2 YYEEEE. Trimming pared 1 base from V and 4 bases from J, leaving 15 bases between. The CDR3 spans 15 residues. CDR3 region: CASSLRPLGLYEQYF. CDR3 nucleotides: TGTGCCAGCAGCTTGCGACCATTAGGGTTGTACGAGCAGTACTTC.

The sample holds a few counts of this clone. This rearrangement joins TRBV2 to TRBJ2-5; tentative D call: TRBD2 (5 bases). The J call could be wrong; TRBJ2-7 is a better fit for the DNA end. The CDR3 totals 16 residues. CDR1 is SNHLY, CDR2 FYNNEI, per germline. CDR3 residues: CASSEGLANISYEQYF. CDR3 coding DNA: TGTGCCAGCAGTGAAGGTTTAGCGAACATCTCCTACGAGCAGTACTTC.

The rearrangement uses TRBV7-6 and TRBJ1-5; D gene uncertain. Trimming removed 5 bases from V and 2 bases from J, with 10 bases in between. The CDR3 loop spans 14 amino acids. CDR1 and CDR2 (germline): SGHVS, FNYEAQ. CDR3 loop: CASSLRRGNQPQHF. CDR3 coding DNA: TGTGCCAGCAGCCTCCGGAGGGGCAATCAGCCCCAGCATTTT.

This rearrangement joins TRBV15 to TRBJ1-1, with a tentative D call TRBD1 (5 bases). The CDR3 runs to 12 residues. The V gene lost 7 bases and the J gene lost 5 bases, with 11 bases spanning the gap. The germline V gene has CDR1 LNHNV and CDR2 YYDKDF (reference sequence). The CDR3: CATNAWGTEAFF. The DNA for the CDR3 is TGTGCCACCAACGCTTGGGGGACTGAAGCTTTCTTT.

About this clone itself: This sequence is one base from a far larger clone and is likely a read error. The chain carries TRBV4-3 and TRBJ2-7; TRBD1 matches at 9 bases. The CDR3 totals 15 residues. Germline V gene lookup returns CDR1 LGHNA and CDR2 YSLEER. V was clipped by 2 bases and J by 6 bases; unmatched bases: 8. The CDR3 nucleotides are TGCGCCAGCAGCCAATATCCCCGGGACAGGGTCGAGCAGTACTTC. Translation: CASSQYPRDRVEQYF.

The V call is TRBV5-4, the J call TRBJ1-2; D is perhaps TRBD1 (5 bases). The CDR3 loop spans 14 amino acids. CDR1 and CDR2 (germline): SGHNT, YYREEE (reference sequence). The germline V and J ends were trimmed by 4 bases and 2 bases, with 12 bases remaining between them. The CDR3 spells CASSPPPGNYGYTF. In DNA, the CDR3 is TGTGCCAGCAGCCCACCTCCAGGGAACTATGGCTACACCTTC. The full variable domain, rest sourced from reference TRBV5-4 and TRBJ1-2, is ETGVTQSPTHLIKTRGQQVTLRCSSQSGHNTVSWYQQALGQGPQFIFQYYREEENGRGNFPPRFSGLQFPNYSSELNVNALELDDSALYLCASSPPPGNYGYTFGSGTRLTVV.

CDR3 DNA sequence: TGTGCCAGCTCGGCAGGCCGGGACACTGAAGCTTTCTTT. Encoded protein: CASSAGRDTEAFF. V and J are TRBV18 and TRBJ1-1, with no clear D. Germline V CDR1 and CDR2: KGHSH, LQKENI. The CDR3 totals 13 residues. V lost 6 bases, J lost 3 bases, and 11 bases lay in between.

The rearrangement uses TRBV5-5 and TRBJ2-6; no definite D call. Germline CDR1 and CDR2: SGHKS and YYEKEE (reference sequence). This CDR3 has 16 residues. V gave up 1 base and J gave up 1 base, with 9 bases separating them. CDR3: CASSLSLSSGANVLTF. CDR3 nucleotide sequence: TGTGCCAGCAGCTTGTCCCTTTCGTCTGGGGCCAACGTCCTGACTTTC.

Notes on this clone: A far larger clone is one nucleotide away, so this likely arose from a read error. Other DNA sequences in this sample translate to the same CDR3. The V gene is TRBV4-3, the J gene TRBJ1-1; the D gene is possibly TRBD1 (5 bases). CDR3 length: 15 residues. Germline values: CDR1 LGHNA, CDR2 YSLEER. Here the CDR3 DNA reads TGCGCAAGCAGCCAAGATCTTTGGGACCCCACTGAAGCTTTCTTT. It specifies CASSQDLWDPTEAFF.

V is TRBV30 and J is TRBJ2-1, with unresolved D. V lost 1 base to trimming and J lost 6 bases, with 7 bases between them. CDR3 length equals 12 residues. Germline V CDR1 and CDR2: GTSNPN, SVGIG (reference sequence). The CDR3 is CAWSGVFNEQFF. CDR3 nucleotides: TGTGCCTGGAGTGGGGTTTTCAATGAGCAGTTCTTC.